A selection of T cell receptor beta chains follows, all from one sample in a study of tumor-infiltrating lymphocytes in oesophageal squamous cell carcinoma. TCRdb recomputed calls from the PCR reads with MiXCR, one row per CDR3 protein. The sample includes under 20,000 distinct CDR3 sequences, about 40% seen only once; the top ten take 25% to 30%. Sequencing was carried out using esophageal tumor tissue. Every receptor here comes from a male donor with esophageal squamous cell carcinoma. CDR3s include the opening cysteine and the closing phenylalanine or tryptophan. A D gene is named only where the DNA matches it firmly. Not every row has a clone size; where given, it reads once, few, many or a size class.

d_call j_call clone_size v_call cdr3_nt cdr3_aa
TRBD2 TRBJ2-1 few TRBV7-3 TGTGCCAGCAGCTTAATGACGGGAGGGCCGGGTGAGCAGTTCTTC CASSLMTGGPGEQFF
TRBD1 TRBJ1-6 . TRBV2 TGTGCCACCCGAGTAGGACAGGGCGGAAATTCACCCCTCCACTTT CATRVGQGGNSPLHF
. TRBJ1-2 once TRBV7-2 TGTGCCAGCAGCCCCTGGGGGAAGGGCTACACCTTC CASSPWGKGYTF
. TRBJ2-7 medium-sized TRBV7-2 TGTGCCAGCAGCTCCCCCCTAGGGCGGGTCCGGTACGAGCAGTACTTC CASSSPLGRVRYEQYF
. TRBJ1-5 . TRBV6-8 TGTGCCAGCAGTACCTCAGGGAGCTCTCAGCCCCCGCATTTT CASSTSGSSQPPHF
. TRBJ2-7 many TRBV6-1 TGTGCCAGCATACCCAATCCCACCTACAATGAGCAGTACTTC CASIPNPTYNEQYF
TRBD1 TRBJ2-1 . TRBV20-1 TGCAGTGCGTCGGGTCTAGGACAGGCCTACAATGAGCAGTTCTTC CSASGLGQAYNEQFF
. TRBJ1-2 . TRBV5-6 TGTGCCAGCAGCAATCAACACGGCAACTATGGCTACACCTTC CASSNQHGNYGYTF
. TRBJ2-7 . TRBV6-1 TGTGCCAGCAGGGGGCGCGAGCAGTACTTC CASRGREQYF
TRBD1 TRBJ2-1 many TRBV19 TGTGCCAGTAGTATAGACCCAGGGGGAAGTTCCTACAATGAGCAGTTCTTC CASSIDPGGSSYNEQFF
. TRBJ1-5 medium-sized TRBV12-3/TRBV12-4 TGTGCCAGCAGTTTGGAGGGAATTCAGCCCCAGCATTTT CASSLEGIQPQHF
. TRBJ1-6 few TRBV18 TGTGCCACTCGAAGCTCCTATAATTCACCCCTCCACTTT CATRSSYNSPLHF
. TRBJ1-5 many TRBV12-3/TRBV12-4 TGTGCCAGCTACATTGATATTTATAGCAATCAGCCCCAGCATTTT CASYIDIYSNQPQHF
TRBD2 TRBJ2-1 few TRBV20-1 TGCAGTGCGAGTAGCGGGGGGGCTAATGAGCAGTTCTTC CSASSGGANEQFF
TRBD2 TRBJ2-3 . TRBV7-2 TGTGCCAGCAGCAAGGGAGAAGCGGGAGGCAGGGATACGCAGTATTTT CASSKGEAGGRDTQYF
TRBD1 TRBJ2-7 . TRBV12-3/TRBV12-4 TGTGCCAGCAGTTTTGGGAAGGACAGGGGTCTCTACGAGCAGTACTTC CASSFGKDRGLYEQYF
TRBD2 TRBJ2-1 . TRBV7-6 TGTGCCAGCAGCTTAGCGCTTGCCGGGACTAGCGGCTACAATGAGCAGTTCTTC CASSLALAGTSGYNEQFF
. TRBJ2-5 . TRBV7-6 TGTGCCAGCAGCTTAGCGGGGGGCGTCCTTCAAGAGACCCAGTACTTC CASSLAGGVLQETQYF
. TRBJ2-1 medium-sized TRBV6-6 TGTGCCAGCAGTTACTGGCCAGGGCTCTACAATGAGCAGTTCTTC CASSYWPGLYNEQFF
TRBD2 TRBJ2-5 many TRBV2 TGTGCCAGCAGTGATAACCTAGCGGGGTTTCAAGAGACCCAGTACTTC CASSDNLAGFQETQYF
TRBD1 TRBJ2-1 medium-sized TRBV7-9 TGTGCCAGCAGCTTTGGGACAGGAGAGCAGTTCTTC CASSFGTGEQFF
. TRBJ2-7 . TRBV7-2 TGTGCCAGCAGCCGGACGCTCTACGAGCAGTACTTC CASSRTLYEQYF
TRBD1 TRBJ1-2 many TRBV19 TGTGCCAGTAGTATGGGGACAGTTAGGGGCTACACCTTC CASSMGTVRGYTF
. TRBJ2-3 . TRBV7-2 TGTGCCAGCAGACTAGCCCCCTTAGCAGATACGCAGTATTTT CASRLAPLADTQYF
. TRBJ2-7 . TRBV6-1 TGTGCCAGCAGTGGGGCATCCTACGAGCAGTACTTC CASSGASYEQYF
TRBD2 TRBJ2-1 . TRBV12-3/TRBV12-4 TGTGCCAGCACCCGATGGCGGGAGGGGGTCAATGAGCAGTTCTTC CASTRWREGVNEQFF